This T cell receptor beta chain comes out of a study of OX40 agonist ivuxolimab in advanced cancers. As for the study in general: Ivuxolimab, an agonistic anti-OX40 (CD134) antibody, was given to patients.

The V gene lost 6 bases and the J gene lost 4 bases, with 19 bases spanning the gap. There are 15 residues in the CDR3. Germline V gives CDR1 MNHEY, CDR2 SMNVEV (reference sequence). This table comes from immunoSEQ multiplex PCR, and its TCRdb copy is limited to in-frame clones, with some not included. The sample includes roughly 48,000 clones, around 83% seen only once; the top ten take roughly 9.6%. The specimen comprised CD4+ or CD8+ T cells sorted from blood, sampled in a trial of the OX40 agonist ivuxolimab. The chain has TRBV27 and TRBJ2-7; no definite D call. The receptor comes from an adult with an advanced solid tumor such as melanoma, head and neck, liver or kidney cancer. CDR3 nucleotide sequence: TGTGCCAGCAGCCCTAAAGGGCGTACGACGTACGAGCAGTACTTC. Its translation: CASSPKGRTTYEQYF.